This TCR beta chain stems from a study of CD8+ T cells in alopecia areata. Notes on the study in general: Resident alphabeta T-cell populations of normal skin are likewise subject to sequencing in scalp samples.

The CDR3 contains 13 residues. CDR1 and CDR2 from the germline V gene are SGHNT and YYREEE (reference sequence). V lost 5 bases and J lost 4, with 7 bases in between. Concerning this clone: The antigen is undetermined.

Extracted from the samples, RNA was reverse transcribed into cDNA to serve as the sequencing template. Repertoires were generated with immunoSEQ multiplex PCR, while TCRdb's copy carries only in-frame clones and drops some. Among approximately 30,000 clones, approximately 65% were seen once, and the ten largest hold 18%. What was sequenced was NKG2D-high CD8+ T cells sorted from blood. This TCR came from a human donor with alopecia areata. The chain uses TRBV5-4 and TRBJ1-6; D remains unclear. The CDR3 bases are TGTGCCAGCAGTCTACAGTATAATTCACCCCTCCACTTT. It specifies CASSLQYNSPLHF.